The T cell receptor (beta chain) described here comes from a study of cytomegalovirus exposure and HLA in healthy donors. Study conclusions and caveats: With high specificity and sensitivity, the classifier reportedly diagnosed cytomegalovirus status. First-cohort TCR clusters tended to co-occur in the approximately 120 validation repertoires, a later analysis found. Listed as cytomegalovirus-associated were over 150 TCR beta chains.

The CDR3 runs 16 residues. V was pared by 1 base and J by 5 bases, with 10 bases of the junction left unmatched. Germline V gene sequence: CDR1 MDHEN, CDR2 SYDVKM. This table comes from immunoSEQ multiplex PCR, and its TCRdb copy is limited to in-frame clones, with some not included. The table includes roughly 220,000 clones, approximately 88% detected once. About this clone itself: Its antigen is still unknown.

A roughly 120-subject validation cohort, separate from the approximately 610-subject first cohort, supplied the donors. The TCR was taken from a woman younger than 45 in good health and CMV-seropositive. The V call is TRBV28, the J call TRBJ1-2; 7 bases agree with TRBD1. The specimen was PBMCs. This CDR3 is CASSLSDRAPWYGYTF. CDR3 coding DNA: TGTGCCAGCAGTTTATCCGACAGGGCGCCTTGGTATGGCTACACCTTC.